The 16 T cell receptor beta chains below all came from one sample that was sequenced in a study of blood T cell repertoires in COVID-19 (dated by TCRdb to about 2020). The library came from the immunoSEQ multiplex PCR assay. Sourced from immuneACCESS, this table was stored by TCRdb with only in-frame sequences that have V and J called. A share of the clones is absent; for the studies checked, an unresolved V gene accounts for under half, and the remainder has no known explanation. The sample data list hundreds of thousands of clones, and approximately 90% of these were observed just once. Of the sample, 0.9% to 1% is held by the ten largest clones. Sequenced sample: peripheral blood. These receptors were obtained from a woman aged 40-49 years who had recovered from COVID-19.

The V and J genes are TRBV3-1 (or the pseudogene TRBV3-2) and TRBJ2-5; 9 nucleotides match TRBD2. The CDR3 covers 16 residues. From germline, CDR1 is LGHDT and CDR2 YNNKEL (reference sequence). V lost 1 base and J lost 7; bases outside the gene matches: 10. CDR3 in DNA: TGTGCCAGCAGCCAAGGGGCGGGAGGGCCTTGGGGGACCCAGTACTTC. Encoded protein: CASSQGAGGPWGTQYF.

This rearrangement joins TRBV27 to TRBJ1-6, with 10 positions matching TRBD1. The CDR3 is 15 amino acids. The germline V gene has CDR1 MNHEY and CDR2 SMNVEV (reference sequence). J lost 10 bases, V lost 6 bases, and 9 bases had no gene match. The CDR3 reads CASRPTGGEPSPLHF. In DNA, the CDR3 is TGTGCCAGCAGACCGACAGGGGGCGAGCCCTCACCCCTCCACTTT.

The CDR3, as DNA: TGTGCCAGCAGCCCACAGGGGGCTGGTGGCAACGTCCTGACTTTC. This gives the protein CASSPQGAGGNVLTF. The chain joins TRBV6-5 to TRBJ2-6; 9 bases align to TRBD1. The germline CDR1 and CDR2 sequences are MNHEY and SVGAGI. The J segment lost 9 bases and the V segment lost 6 bases, leaving 9 bases of the junction unmatched. This CDR3 is built from 15 residues.

V is TRBV2 and J is TRBJ1-2; TRBD1 agrees at 7 bases. CDR1 is SNHLY, CDR2 FYNNEI, per germline. The CDR3 extends over 14 amino acids. V dropped 4 bases and J dropped 3; count of bases not matched to a gene: 5. The CDR3 sequence is CASSGNRGDYGYTF. The DNA of the CDR3 is TGTGCCAGCAGTGGCAACAGGGGTGACTATGGCTACACCTTC. The whole variable domain, filled in from reference TRBV2 and TRBJ1-2, reads EPEVTQTPSHQVTQMGQEVILRCVPISNHLYFYWYRQILGQKVEFLVSFYNNEISEKSEIFDDQFSVERPDGSNFTLKIRSTKLEDSAMYFCASSGNRGDYGYTFGSGTRLTVV.

The gene calls are TRBV11-3 and TRBJ2-7; 9 nucleotides agree with TRBD1. This CDR3 contains 11 residues. Germline V lookup: CDR1 SGHNT, CDR2 YENEEA. The CDR3 reads CASTLAGQGRV. CDR3 nucleotide sequence: TGTGCCAGCACCTTAGCCGGACAGGGGAGGGTC.

J is TRBJ1-2 and V is TRBV6-2 or TRBV6-3; 9 bases match TRBD1. V dropped 6 bases and J dropped 7; count of bases not matched to a gene: 12. The CDR3 sequence is 15 residues long. Germline assignment: CDR1 MNHEY and CDR2 SVGEGT. CDR3 sequence (DNA): TGTGCCAGCAGCACGGGAGGGACAGGGCTGTTTGGCTACACCTTC. This codes for CASSTGGTGLFGYTF.

The J gene is TRBJ2-4, the V gene TRBV7-9, with 9 bases fitting TRBD2. The junction had 7 bases not matched to a gene; V was cut back by 5 bases and J by 8 bases. The germline V gene has CDR1 SEHNR and CDR2 FQNEAQ (reference sequence). This CDR3 is 14 amino acids long. CDR3 protein: CASSPGTSTHIQYF. CDR3 DNA sequence: TGTGCCAGCAGCCCGGGGACTAGCACGCACATTCAGTACTTC. Full variable domain (rest looked up from reference TRBV7-9 and TRBJ2-4): DTGVSQNPRHKITKRGQNVTFRCDPISEHNRLYWYRQTLGQGPEFLTYFQNEAQLEKSRLLSDRFSAERPKGSFSTLEIQRTEQGDSAMYLCASSPGTSTHIQYFGAGTRLSVL.

Only one count was recorded for this clone. This chain connects TRBV19 to TRBJ2-1; the match to TRBD2 covers 9 bases. The V segment lost 7 bases and the J segment 9 bases; nucleotides outside the gene matches: 13. This CDR3 spans 15 amino acids. Germline loops: CDR1 LNHDA, CDR2 SQIVND (reference sequence). CDR3 DNA sequence: TGTGCCAGTACGGCGGGAGGGGGCCTAGTCGGTGAGCAGTTCTTC. This translates into CASTAGGGLVGEQFF.

This chain's CDR3 is CASSKGASGTTYNEQFF. The CDR3 DNA is TGTGCCAGCAGCAAGGGGGCTAGCGGGACTACTTACAATGAGCAGTTCTTC. The chain joins TRBV21-1 to TRBJ2-1; TRBD2 was called by the table and not checked on the DNA. TRBV21-1 is flagged as a pseudogene. The CDR3 is 17 amino acids.

This rearrangement joins TRBV11-3 to TRBJ1-6; D is undetermined. This CDR3 has 12 amino acids. V was cut by 5 bases and J by 11 bases, with 10 bases left in between. From germline, CDR1 is SGHNT and CDR2 YENEEA. The CDR3 region has the DNA TGTGCCAGCAGCCACCCCGGGGCACCCCTCCACTTT. Its translation: CASSHPGAPLHF.

This clone has only a few counts. The chain recombines TRBV4-1 with TRBJ2-7; no reliable D call. Germline CDR1 is MGHRA and CDR2 is YSYEKL. V shed 0 bases and J shed 0 bases, with 6 bases lying between them. The length of the CDR3 is 14 residues. The chain's CDR3 is CASSQDSLSYEQYF. CDR3 bases: TGCGCCAGCAGCCAAGATAGCCTCTCCTACGAGCAGTACTTC.

The V call is TRBV6-5, the J call TRBJ1-2; 10 nucleotides align to TRBD1. The V gene's germline CDR1 is MNHEY and CDR2 SVGAGI. Trimming took 6 bases from V and 7 from J; bases not matched to a gene: 8. The CDR3 sequence is 14 residues long. The CDR3 protein is CASRETGGGFGYTF. The CDR3 bases are TGTGCCAGCAGGGAGACAGGGGGCGGCTTTGGCTACACCTTC.

V usage is TRBV7-6 and J usage is TRBJ2-2, with 8 positions matching TRBD2. CDR3 length: 16 amino acids. CDR1 and CDR2 from the germline V gene are SGHVS and FNYEAQ. The J segment lost 4 bases and the V segment lost 5 bases, leaving 9 bases of the junction unmatched. CDR3 amino acids: CASSPLAGGGTGELFF. CDR3 sequence (DNA): TGTGCCAGCAGCCCCCTAGCGGGCGGGGGCACCGGGGAGCTGTTTTTT.

V gene TRBV5-1 combines with J gene TRBJ2-3; 8 nucleotides align to TRBD2. The J segment lost 2 bases and the V segment lost 2 bases, leaving 4 bases of the junction unmatched. The CDR3 length is 15 residues. Germline V gives CDR1 SGHRS, CDR2 YFSETQ. Here the CDR3 DNA reads TGCGCCAGCAGCTTTCTTAGCGGGAACACAGATACGCAGTATTTT. Protein: CASSFLSGNTDTQYF.

A single count supports this clone. The chain has TRBV27 and TRBJ1-4; D is unclear. CDR3 length equals 11 residues. The V end lost 4 bases, the J end lost 10 bases, and 7 bases lay between the germline ends. Germline loops: CDR1 MNHEY, CDR2 SMNVEV (reference sequence). The CDR3 DNA follows: TGTGCCAGCAGTTCCCGGGGAAAACTGTTTTTT. Translating gives CASSSRGKLFF.

This clone has more than one count but fewer than ten. The chain employs TRBV2 and TRBJ1-2; D is ambiguous. This CDR3 region has 11 residues. Per the germline V gene, CDR1 is SNHLY and CDR2 is FYNNEI. Trimming took off 5 bases at V and 8 bases at J, with 9 bases between the two ends. Here the CDR3 reads CASSLTWGYTF. CDR3 bases: TGTGCCAGCAGTTTGACTTGGGGCTACACCTTC.